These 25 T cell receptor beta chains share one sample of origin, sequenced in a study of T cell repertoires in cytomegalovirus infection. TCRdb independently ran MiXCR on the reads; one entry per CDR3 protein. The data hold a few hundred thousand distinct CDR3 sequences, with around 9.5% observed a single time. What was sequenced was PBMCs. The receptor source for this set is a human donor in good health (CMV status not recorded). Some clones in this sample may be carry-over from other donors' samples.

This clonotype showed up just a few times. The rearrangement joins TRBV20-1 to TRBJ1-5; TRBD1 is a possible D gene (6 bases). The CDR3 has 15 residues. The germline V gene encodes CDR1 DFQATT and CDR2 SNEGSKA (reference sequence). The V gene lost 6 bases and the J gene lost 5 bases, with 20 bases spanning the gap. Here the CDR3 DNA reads TGCAGTGCCCATCGTTCCACAGGGTTTGATCAGCCCCAGCATTTT. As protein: CSAHRSTGFDQPQHF.

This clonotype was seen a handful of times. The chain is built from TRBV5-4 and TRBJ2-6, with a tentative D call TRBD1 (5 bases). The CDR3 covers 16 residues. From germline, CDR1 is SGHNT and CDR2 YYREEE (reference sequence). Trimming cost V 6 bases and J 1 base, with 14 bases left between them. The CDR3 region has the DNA TGTGCCAGCAAGAGGACACGAGAATCTGGGGCCAACGTCCTGACTTTC. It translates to CASKRTRESGANVLTF.

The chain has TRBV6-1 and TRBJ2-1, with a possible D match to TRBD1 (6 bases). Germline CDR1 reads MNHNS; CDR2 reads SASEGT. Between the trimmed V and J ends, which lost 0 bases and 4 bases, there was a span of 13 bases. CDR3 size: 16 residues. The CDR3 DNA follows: TGTGCCAGCAGTGAAGCCCCGGGACAAATTTACAATGAGCAGTTCTTC. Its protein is CASSEAPGQIYNEQFF.

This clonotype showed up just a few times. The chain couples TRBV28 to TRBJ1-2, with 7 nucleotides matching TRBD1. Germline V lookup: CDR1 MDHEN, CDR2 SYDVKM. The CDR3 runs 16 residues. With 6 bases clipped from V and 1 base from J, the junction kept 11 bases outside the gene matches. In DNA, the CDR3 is TGTGCCAGCAGCTCCGGGACAGTCGTCCTTAACTATGGCTACACCTTC. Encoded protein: CASSSGTVVLNYGYTF.

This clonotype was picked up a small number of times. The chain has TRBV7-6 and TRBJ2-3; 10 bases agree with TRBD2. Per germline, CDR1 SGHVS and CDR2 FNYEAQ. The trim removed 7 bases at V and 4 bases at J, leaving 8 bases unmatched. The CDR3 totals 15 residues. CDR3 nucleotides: TGTGCCAGCACCCAGACCGGACTAGCGGCAGATACGCAGTATTTT. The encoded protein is CASTQTGLAADTQYF.

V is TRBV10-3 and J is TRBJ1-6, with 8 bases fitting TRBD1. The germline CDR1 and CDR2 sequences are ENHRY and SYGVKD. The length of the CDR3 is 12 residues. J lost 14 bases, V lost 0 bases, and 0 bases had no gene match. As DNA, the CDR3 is TGTGCCATCAGTGAGTCGGACAGGGCCCTCCACTTT. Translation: CAISESDRALHF.

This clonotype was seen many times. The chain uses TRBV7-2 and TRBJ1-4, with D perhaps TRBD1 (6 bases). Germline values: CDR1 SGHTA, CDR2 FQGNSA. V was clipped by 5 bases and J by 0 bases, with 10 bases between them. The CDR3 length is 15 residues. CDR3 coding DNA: TGTGCCAGCAGCCCCTGGACAGCAACTAATGAAAAACTGTTTTTT. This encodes CASSPWTATNEKLFF.

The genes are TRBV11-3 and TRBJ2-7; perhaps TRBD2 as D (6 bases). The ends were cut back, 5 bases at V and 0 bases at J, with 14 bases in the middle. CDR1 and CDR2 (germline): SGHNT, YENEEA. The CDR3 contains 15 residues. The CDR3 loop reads CASSPRRGFSYEQYF. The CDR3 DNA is TGTGCCAGCAGCCCCAGGAGGGGCTTCTCCTACGAGCAGTACTTC.

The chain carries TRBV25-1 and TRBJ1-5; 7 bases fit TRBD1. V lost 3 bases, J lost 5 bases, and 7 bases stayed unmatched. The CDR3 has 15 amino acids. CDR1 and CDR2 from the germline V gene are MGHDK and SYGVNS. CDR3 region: CASSDRTGDDQPQHF. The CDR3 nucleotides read TGTGCCAGCAGTGATAGAACAGGGGACGATCAGCCCCAGCATTTT. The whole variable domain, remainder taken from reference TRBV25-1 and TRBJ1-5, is EADIYQTPRYLVIGTGKKITLECSQTMGHDKMYWYQQDPGMELHLIHYSYGVNSTEKGDLSSESTVSRIRTEHFPLTLESARPSHTSQYLCASSDRTGDDQPQHFGDGTRLSIL.

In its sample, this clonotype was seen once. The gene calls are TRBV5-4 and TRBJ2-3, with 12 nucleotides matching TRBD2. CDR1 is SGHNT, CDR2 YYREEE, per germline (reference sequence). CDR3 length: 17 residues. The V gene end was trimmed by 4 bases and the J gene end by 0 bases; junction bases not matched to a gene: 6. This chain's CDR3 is CASSRRTSGISTDTQYF. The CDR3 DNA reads TGTGCCAGCAGCCGAAGGACTAGCGGGATTAGCACAGATACGCAGTATTTT.

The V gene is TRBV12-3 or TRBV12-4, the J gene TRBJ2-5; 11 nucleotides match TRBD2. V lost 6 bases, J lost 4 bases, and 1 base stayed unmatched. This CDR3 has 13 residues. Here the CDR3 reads CASRTSGTETQYF. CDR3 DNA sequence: TGTGCCAGCAGGACTAGCGGGACAGAGACCCAGTACTTC.

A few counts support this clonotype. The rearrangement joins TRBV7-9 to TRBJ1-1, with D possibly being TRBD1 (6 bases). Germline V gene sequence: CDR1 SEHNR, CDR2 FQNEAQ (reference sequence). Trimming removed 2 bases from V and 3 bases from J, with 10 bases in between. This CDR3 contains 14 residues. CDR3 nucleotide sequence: TGTGCCAGCAGCTTACTAGGGGGGGACACTGAAGCTTTCTTT. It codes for CASSLLGGDTEAFF.

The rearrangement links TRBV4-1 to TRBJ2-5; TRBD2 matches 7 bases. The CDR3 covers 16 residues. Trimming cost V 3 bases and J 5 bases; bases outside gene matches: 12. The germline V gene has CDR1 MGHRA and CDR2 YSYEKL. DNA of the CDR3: TGCGCCAGCAGCCAGATCATCCTGGGACTACAGGAGACCCAGTACTTC. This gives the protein CASSQIILGLQETQYF.

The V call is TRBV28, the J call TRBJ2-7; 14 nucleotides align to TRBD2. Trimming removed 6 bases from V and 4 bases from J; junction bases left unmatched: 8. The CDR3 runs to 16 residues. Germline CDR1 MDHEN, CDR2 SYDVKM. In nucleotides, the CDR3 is TGTGCCAGCAGCACGTCCGGGACTAGCGGGAGATACGAGCAGTACTTC. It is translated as CASSTSGTSGRYEQYF.

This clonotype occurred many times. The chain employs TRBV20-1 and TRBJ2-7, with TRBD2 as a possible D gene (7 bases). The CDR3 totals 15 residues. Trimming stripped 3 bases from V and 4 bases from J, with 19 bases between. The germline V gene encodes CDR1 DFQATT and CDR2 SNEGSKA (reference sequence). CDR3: CSARGLEGGLYEQYF. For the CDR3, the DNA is TGCAGTGCTAGGGGCCTTGAGGGGGGGCTGTACGAGCAGTACTTC.

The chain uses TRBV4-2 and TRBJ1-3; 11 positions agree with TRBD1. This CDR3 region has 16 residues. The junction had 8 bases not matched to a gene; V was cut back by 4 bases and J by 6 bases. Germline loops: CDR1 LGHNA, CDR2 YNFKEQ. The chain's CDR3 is CASSPRTGGFENTIYF. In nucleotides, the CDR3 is TGTGCCAGCAGCCCTCGGACAGGGGGCTTCGAAAACACCATATATTTT.

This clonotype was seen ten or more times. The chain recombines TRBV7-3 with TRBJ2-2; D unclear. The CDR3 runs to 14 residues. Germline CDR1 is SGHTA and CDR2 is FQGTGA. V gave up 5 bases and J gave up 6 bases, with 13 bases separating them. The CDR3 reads CASSPTVVAGELFF. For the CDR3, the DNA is TGTGCCAGCAGCCCTACGGTCGTCGCCGGGGAGCTGTTTTTT.

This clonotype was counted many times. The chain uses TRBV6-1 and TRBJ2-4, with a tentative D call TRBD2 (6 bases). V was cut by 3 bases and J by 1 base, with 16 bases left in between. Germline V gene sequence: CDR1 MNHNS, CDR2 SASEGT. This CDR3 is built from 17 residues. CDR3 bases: TGTGCCAGCAGTGAGAGGCGGGAAGAGGTGGCCAAAAACATTCAGTACTTC. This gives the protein CASSERREEVAKNIQYF.

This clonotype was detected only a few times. The CDR3 bases are TGCAGTGCTAGTCTCGCGGGAGTACAAGAGACCCAGTACTTC. Its translation is CSASLAGVQETQYF. V gene TRBV20-1 combines with J gene TRBJ2-5; TRBD2 matches at 7 bases. The CDR3 is 14 residues long. Germline CDR1 is DFQATT and CDR2 is SNEGSKA (reference sequence). Trimming removed 3 bases from V and 2 bases from J; junction bases left unmatched: 6.

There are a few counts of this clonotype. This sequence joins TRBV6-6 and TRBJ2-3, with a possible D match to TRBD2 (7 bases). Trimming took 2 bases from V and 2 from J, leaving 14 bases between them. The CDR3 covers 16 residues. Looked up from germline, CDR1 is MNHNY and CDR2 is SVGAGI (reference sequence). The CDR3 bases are TGTGCCAGCAGTTACCGAGGGCGGGGGCACACAGATACGCAGTATTTT. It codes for CASSYRGRGHTDTQYF.

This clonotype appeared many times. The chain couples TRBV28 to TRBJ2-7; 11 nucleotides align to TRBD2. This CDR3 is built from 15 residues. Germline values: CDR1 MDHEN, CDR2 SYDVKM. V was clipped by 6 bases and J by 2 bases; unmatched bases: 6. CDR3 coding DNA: TGTGCCAGCAGAACCCCGACTAGCGGGGCCTACGAGCAGTACTTC. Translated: CASRTPTSGAYEQYF.

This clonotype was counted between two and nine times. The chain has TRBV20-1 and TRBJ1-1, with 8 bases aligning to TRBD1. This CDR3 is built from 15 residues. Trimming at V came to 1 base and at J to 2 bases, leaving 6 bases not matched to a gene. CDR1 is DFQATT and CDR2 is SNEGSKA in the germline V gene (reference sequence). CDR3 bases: TGCAGTGCTAGAGTCCCGGGACAGGTAAACACTGAAGCTTTCTTT. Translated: CSARVPGQVNTEAFF.

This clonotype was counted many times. The CDR3 DNA follows: TGTGCCAGCGGGAGATCTAGCGGACTAGAGACCCAGTACTTC. Translated, it gives CASGRSSGLETQYF. The chain has TRBV7-2 and TRBJ2-5; 7 nucleotides match TRBD2. This CDR3 has 14 residues. Germline CDR1 reads SGHTA; CDR2 reads FQGNSA. The V gene end was trimmed by 8 bases and the J gene end by 4 bases; junction bases not matched to a gene: 10.

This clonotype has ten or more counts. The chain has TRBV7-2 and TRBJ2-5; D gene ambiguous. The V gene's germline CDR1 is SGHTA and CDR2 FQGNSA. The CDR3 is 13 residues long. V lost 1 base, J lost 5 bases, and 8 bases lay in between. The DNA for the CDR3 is TGTGCCAGCAGCTTAGGTGCGGTCGAGACCCAGTACTTC. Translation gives CASSLGAVETQYF.

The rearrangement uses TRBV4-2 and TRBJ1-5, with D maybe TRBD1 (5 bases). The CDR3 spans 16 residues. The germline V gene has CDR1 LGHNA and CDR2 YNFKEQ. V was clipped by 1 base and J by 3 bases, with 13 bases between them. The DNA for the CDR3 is TGTGCCAGCAGCCAAGGGAGGGCAGGGAACAATCAGCCCCAGCATTTT. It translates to CASSQGRAGNNQPQHF.